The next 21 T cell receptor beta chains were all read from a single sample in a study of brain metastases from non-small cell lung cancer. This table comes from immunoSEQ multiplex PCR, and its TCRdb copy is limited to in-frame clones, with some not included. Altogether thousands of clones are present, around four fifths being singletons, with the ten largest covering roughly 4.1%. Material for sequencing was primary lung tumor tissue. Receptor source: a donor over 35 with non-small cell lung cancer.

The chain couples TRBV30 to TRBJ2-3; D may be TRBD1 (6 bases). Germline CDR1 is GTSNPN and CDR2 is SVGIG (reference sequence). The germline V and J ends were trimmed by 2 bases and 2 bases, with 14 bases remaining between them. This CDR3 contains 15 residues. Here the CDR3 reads CAWSQGLLHTDTQYF. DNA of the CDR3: TGTGCCTGGAGTCAGGGGCTCTTGCACACAGATACGCAGTATTTT.

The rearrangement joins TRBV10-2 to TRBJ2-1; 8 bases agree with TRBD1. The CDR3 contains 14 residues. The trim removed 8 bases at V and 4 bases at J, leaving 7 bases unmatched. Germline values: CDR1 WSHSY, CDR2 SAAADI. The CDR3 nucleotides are TGCGCCAGCGAATCGCACAGGGGGTACAATGAGCAGTTCTTC. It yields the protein CASESHRGYNEQFF.

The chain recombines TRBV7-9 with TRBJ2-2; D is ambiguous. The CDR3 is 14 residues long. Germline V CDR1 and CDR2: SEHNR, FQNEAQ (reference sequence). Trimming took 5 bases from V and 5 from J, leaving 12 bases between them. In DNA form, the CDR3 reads TGTGCCAGCAGCCCCCCCGACTGGACCGGGGAGCTGTTTTTT. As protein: CASSPPDWTGELFF.

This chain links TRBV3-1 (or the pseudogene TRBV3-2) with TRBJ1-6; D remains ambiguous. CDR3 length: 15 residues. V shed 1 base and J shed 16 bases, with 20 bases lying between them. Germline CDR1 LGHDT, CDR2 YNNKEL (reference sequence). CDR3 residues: CASSQGPVSGAILHF. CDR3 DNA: TGTGCCAGCAGCCAAGGACCTGTATCAGGAGCAATACTCCACTTT.

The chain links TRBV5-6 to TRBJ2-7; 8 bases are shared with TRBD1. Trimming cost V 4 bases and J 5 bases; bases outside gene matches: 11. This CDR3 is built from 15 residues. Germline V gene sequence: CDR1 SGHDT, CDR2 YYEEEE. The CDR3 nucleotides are TGTGCCAGCAGCCCTTTTGGGACAGGAGACAACGAGCAGTACTTC. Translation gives CASSPFGTGDNEQYF.

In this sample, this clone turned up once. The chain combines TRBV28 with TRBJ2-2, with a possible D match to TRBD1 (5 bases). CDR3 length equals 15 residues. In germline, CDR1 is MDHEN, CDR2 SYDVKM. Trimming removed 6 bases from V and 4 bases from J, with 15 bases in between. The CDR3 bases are TGTGCCAGCAGGGGATATCGACAGAGCACCGGGGAGCTGTTTTTT. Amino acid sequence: CASRGYRQSTGELFF.

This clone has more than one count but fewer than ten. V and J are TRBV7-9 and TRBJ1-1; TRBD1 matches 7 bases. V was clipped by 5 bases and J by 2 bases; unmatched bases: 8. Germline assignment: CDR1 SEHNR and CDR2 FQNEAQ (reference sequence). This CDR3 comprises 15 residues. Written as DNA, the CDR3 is TGTGCCAGCAGCCAGAGGACAGGACTTAACACTGAAGCTTTCTTT. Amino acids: CASSQRTGLNTEAFF.

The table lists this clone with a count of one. DNA of the CDR3: TGTGCCATCGGAGGCCGGCTGACTCAAAAGACCCAGTACTTC. It yields the protein CAIGGRLTQKTQYF. V gene TRBV28 combines with J gene TRBJ2-5, with D perhaps TRBD2 (5 bases). The CDR3 runs 14 residues. The V end lost 10 bases, the J end lost 6 bases, and 21 bases lay between the germline ends. Germline values: CDR1 MDHEN, CDR2 SYDVKM.

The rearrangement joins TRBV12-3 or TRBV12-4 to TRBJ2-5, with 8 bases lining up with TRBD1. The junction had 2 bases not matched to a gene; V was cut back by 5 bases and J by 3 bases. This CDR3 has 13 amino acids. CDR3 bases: TGTGCCAGCAGTCAGGACAGGGAAGAGACCCAGTACTTC. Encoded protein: CASSQDREETQYF.

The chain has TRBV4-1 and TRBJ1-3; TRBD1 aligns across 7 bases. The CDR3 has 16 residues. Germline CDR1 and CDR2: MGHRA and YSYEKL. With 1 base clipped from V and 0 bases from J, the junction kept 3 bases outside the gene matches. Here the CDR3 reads CASSQGTGLSGNTIYF. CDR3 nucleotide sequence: TGCGCCAGCAGCCAAGGGACAGGACTCTCTGGAAACACCATATATTTT.

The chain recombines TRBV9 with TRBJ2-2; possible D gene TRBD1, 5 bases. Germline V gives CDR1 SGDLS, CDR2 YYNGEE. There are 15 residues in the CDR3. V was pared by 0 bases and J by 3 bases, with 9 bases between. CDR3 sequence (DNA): TGTGCCAGCAGCGTAGGGTCAGGGTACACCGGGGAGCTGTTTTTT. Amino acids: CASSVGSGYTGELFF.

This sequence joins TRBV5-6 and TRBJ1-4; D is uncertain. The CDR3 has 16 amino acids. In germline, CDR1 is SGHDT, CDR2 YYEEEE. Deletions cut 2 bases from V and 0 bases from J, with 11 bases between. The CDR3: CASSFIDGATNEKLFF. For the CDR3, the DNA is TGTGCCAGCAGCTTTATTGACGGAGCAACTAATGAAAAACTGTTTTTT.

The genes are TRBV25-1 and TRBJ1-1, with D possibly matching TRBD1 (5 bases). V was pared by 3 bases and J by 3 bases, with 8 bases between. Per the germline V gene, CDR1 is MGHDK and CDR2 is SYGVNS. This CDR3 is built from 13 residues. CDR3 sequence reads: CASSDQGYTEAFF. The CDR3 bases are TGTGCCAGCAGTGACCAGGGCTACACTGAAGCTTTCTTT.

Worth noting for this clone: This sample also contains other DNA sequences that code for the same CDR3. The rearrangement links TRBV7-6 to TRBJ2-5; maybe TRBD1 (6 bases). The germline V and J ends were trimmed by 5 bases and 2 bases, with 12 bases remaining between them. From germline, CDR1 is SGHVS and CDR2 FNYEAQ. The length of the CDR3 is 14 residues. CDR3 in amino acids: CASSPHQGQETQYF. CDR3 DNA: TGTGCCAGCAGCCCACACCAGGGGCAAGAGACCCAGTACTTC.

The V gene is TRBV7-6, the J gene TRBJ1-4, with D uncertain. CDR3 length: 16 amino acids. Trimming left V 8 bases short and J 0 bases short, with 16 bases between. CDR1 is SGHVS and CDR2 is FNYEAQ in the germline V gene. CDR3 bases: TGTGCCAGCGCGGACCGAGCCACAGCAACTAATGAAAAACTGTTTTTT. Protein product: CASADRATATNEKLFF.

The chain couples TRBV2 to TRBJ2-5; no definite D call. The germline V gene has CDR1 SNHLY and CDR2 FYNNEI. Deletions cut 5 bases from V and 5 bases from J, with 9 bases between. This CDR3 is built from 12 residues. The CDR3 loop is CASSSEEETQYF. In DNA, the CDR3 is TGTGCCAGCAGTTCAGAGGAGGAGACCCAGTACTTC.

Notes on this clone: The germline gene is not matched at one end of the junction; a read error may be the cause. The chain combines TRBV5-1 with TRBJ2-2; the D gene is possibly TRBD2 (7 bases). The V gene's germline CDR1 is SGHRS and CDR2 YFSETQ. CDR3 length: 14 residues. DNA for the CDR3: TGCGTCAGCAGCCATACGGGGGGCTCCGGGGAGCTGTTTTTT. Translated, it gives CVSSHTGGSGELFF.

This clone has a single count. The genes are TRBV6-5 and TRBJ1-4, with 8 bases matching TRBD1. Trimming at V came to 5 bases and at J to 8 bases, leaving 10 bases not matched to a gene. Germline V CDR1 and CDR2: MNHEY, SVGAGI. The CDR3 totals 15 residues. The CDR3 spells CASSLLRTGGEKLFF. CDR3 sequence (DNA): TGTGCCAGCAGTCTCCTTAGAACAGGGGGAGAAAAACTGTTTTTT.

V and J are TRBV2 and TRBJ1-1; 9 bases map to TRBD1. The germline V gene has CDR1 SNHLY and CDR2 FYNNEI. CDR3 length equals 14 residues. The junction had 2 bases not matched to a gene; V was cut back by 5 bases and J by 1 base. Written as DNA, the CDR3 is TGTGCCAGCAGTCGACAGGGGGGGAACACTGAAGCTTTCTTT. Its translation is CASSRQGGNTEAFF.

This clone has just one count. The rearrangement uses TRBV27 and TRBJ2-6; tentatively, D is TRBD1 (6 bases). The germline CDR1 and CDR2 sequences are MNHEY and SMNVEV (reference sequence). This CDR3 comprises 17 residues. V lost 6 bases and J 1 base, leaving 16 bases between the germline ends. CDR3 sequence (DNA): TGTGCCAGCAGCCACACCGGAACAGGGTCTGGGGCCAACGTCCTGACTTTC. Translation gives CASSHTGTGSGANVLTF.

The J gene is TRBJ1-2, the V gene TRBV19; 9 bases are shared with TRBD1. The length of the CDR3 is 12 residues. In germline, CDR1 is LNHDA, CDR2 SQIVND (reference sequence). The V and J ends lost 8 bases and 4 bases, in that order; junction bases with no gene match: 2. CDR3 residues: CASGTGPYGYTF. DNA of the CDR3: TGTGCCAGTGGGACAGGGCCCTATGGCTACACCTTC. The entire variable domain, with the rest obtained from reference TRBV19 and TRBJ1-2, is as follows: DGGITQSPKYLFRKEGQNVTLSCEQNLNHDAMYWYRQDPGQGLRLIYYSQIVNDFQKGDIAEGYSVSREKKESFPLTVTSAQKNPTAFYLCASGTGPYGYTFGSGTRLTVV.